These T cell receptor beta chains were read from a single sample in a study. TCRdb independently ran MiXCR on the RT-PCR reads; one entry per CDR3 protein. The sample lists about 680,000 distinct CDR3 sequences; 14% were seen once. Material: memory CD4+ T cells from blood. The origin of the receptors is a female donor in good health, serving as a healthy control. Both conserved end residues are part of each CDR3. The D gene is left open where the match is weak. Clone size is shown for a subset of rows, as once, few, many or a class of expanded clone.

TRBJ2-5 . . TRBV11-2 TGTGCCAGCAGCAAGGGGCATCAAGAGACCCAGTACTTC CASSKGHQETQYF
TRBJ2-7 . . TRBV15 TGTGCCACCAGCAGAGACAGGGATCTCTACGAGCAGTACTTC CATSRDRDLYEQYF
TRBJ2-7 TRBD1 . TRBV20-1 TGCAGTGCTAGGCTCCTGACAGGGTCCTACGAGCAGTACTTC CSARLLTGSYEQYF
TRBJ2-4 . . TRBV5-4 TGTGCCAGCAGCCCCCAGGGTATGACCAAAAACATTCAGTACTTC CASSPQGMTKNIQYF
TRBJ1-6 . . TRBV7-9 TGTGCCAGCCAGCCCTTAAGCAATAATTCACCCCTCCACTTT CASQPLSNNSPLHF
TRBJ2-5 TRBD2 few TRBV12-3/TRBV12-4 TGTGCCAGCAGTGGGCAGGATAGCGGGAGACAAGAGACCCAGTACTTC CASSGQDSGRQETQYF
TRBJ2-1 . . TRBV7-2 TGTGCCAGCAGCTTAGTCTACGGGACCAACTCCTACAATGAGCAGTTCTTC CASSLVYGTNSYNEQFF
TRBJ2-7 TRBD1 . TRBV9 TGTGCCAGCAGCGTGGGGCAGGGGGCCACGTACGAGCAGTACTTC CASSVGQGATYEQYF
TRBJ1-1 TRBD1 many TRBV5-1 TGCGCCAGCAGCGCCCGACAGGGAGGGGACACTGAAGCTTTCTTT CASSARQGGDTEAFF
TRBJ1-3 . few TRBV7-9 TGTGCCAGCCAGGCTGGCGACTCTGGAAACACCATATATTTT CASQAGDSGNTIYF
TRBJ2-2 TRBD2 many TRBV4-2 TGTGCCAGCAGCCTCGGGACTAGCGGCTACGCCGGGGAGCTGTTTTTT CASSLGTSGYAGELFF
TRBJ2-1 TRBD2 many TRBV7-2 TGTGCCAGCAGCTTAATAAGCGGGAGGGGGAATGAGCAGTTCTTC CASSLISGRGNEQFF
TRBJ2-3 TRBD2 . TRBV12-3/TRBV12-4 TGTGCCAGCACCCTGGGGGGGGGGATCCCAGATACGCAGTATTTT CASTLGGGIPDTQYF
TRBJ1-1 . few TRBV19 TGTGCCGTTACAGGCCAGGACACTGAAGCTTTCTTT CAVTGQDTEAFF
TRBJ2-1 . few TRBV12-3/TRBV12-4 TGTGCCAGCAGTGGGGCTTCTTACCCCTACAATGAGCAGTTCTTC CASSGASYPYNEQFF
TRBJ1-2 . many TRBV7-2 TGTGCCAGCAGCTTAGGCGGCTTACACTATGGCTACACCTTC CASSLGGLHYGYTF
TRBJ2-1 . . TRBV12-3/TRBV12-4 TGTGCCAGCAGTTTGGTGGGCGGGGTCTTGGCGAATGAGCAGTTCTTC CASSLVGGVLANEQFF
TRBJ1-2 TRBD1 many TRBV29-1 TGCAGCGTCAGGACAGGGGGCATCTATGGCTACACCTTC CSVRTGGIYGYTF
TRBJ2-5 TRBD2 . TRBV5-5 TGTGCCAGCAGCGAAGGGACTAGCGGGGCGTACGAGACCCAGTACTTC CASSEGTSGAYETQYF
TRBJ2-5 . few TRBV7-3 TGTGCCAGCAGCTCCTACGCCCAGGGTGCGGGAGAGACCCAGTACTTC CASSSYAQGAGETQYF
TRBJ2-5 TRBD2 few TRBV27 TGTGCCAGCAGCGCCGGACTAGCGGGACTAAAGACCCAGTACTTC CASSAGLAGLKTQYF
TRBJ1-1 TRBD1 many TRBV7-9 TGTGCCAGCTCTCCCACAGGGGGTCGATACACTGAAGCTTTCTTT CASSPTGGRYTEAFF
TRBJ2-5 TRBD2 many TRBV6-6 TGTGCCAGCAGTAATACGCGGGGGGGCCAAGAGACCCAGTACTTC CASSNTRGGQETQYF
TRBJ2-2 . . TRBV12-3/TRBV12-4 TGTGCCAGCAGTCATCGGGACATTAACACCGGGGAGCTGTTTTTT CASSHRDINTGELFF
TRBJ1-2 . few TRBV4-3 TGCGCCAGCAGCCAAGAGGGGGGGGCTGACTATGGCTACACCTTC CASSQEGGADYGYTF
TRBJ2-5 . many TRBV9 TGTGCCAGCAGCGTACGGGGTCAAGAGACCCAGTACTTC CASSVRGQETQYF
TRBJ2-6 . few TRBV4-3 TGCGCCAGCAGCCAAGAGAGGACGGGAGCTCGTCGGGCCAACGTCCTGACTTTC CASSQERTGARRANVLTF
TRBJ2-1 TRBD1 once TRBV7-3 TGTGCCAGCAGCTTAAGAGTAGCAGGGGGTTGGAATGAGCAGTTCTTC CASSLRVAGGWNEQFF